The next 4 T cell receptor beta chains were all read from a single sample in a study of blood T cell repertoires in COVID-19 (dated by TCRdb to 2020 to 2022). Libraries came from the immunoSEQ multiplex PCR assay. TCRdb re-hosts the immuneACCESS table, in-frame sequences only. Its copies lack some clones; in the studies checked, an unresolved V gene accounts for under half of them, and the cause for the rest is not known. The table for this sample lists 280,000 or so clones; 70% to 90% of them were counted only once. The top ten hold approximately 13% of the sample. Sequencing input: peripheral blood. These receptors came from a woman aged 55-75 years with acute or convalescent COVID-19.

The V gene is TRBV15, the J gene TRBJ2-3; D may be TRBD2 (5 bases). CDR3 length: 12 residues. In germline, CDR1 is LNHNV, CDR2 YYDKDF (reference sequence). The V and J ends lost 5 bases and 4 bases respectively, with 7 bases between them. CDR3 nucleotide sequence: TGTGCCACCAGCTTCGGGGCAGATACGCAGTATTTT. Its translation is CATSFGADTQYF. Based on the CDR3 plus reference TRBV15 and TRBJ2-3, the full variable domain is DAMVIQNPRYQVTQFGKPVTLSCSQTLNHNVMYWYQQKSSQAPKLLFHYYDKDFNNEADTPDNFQSRRPNTSFCFLDIRSPGLGDTAMYLCATSFGADTQYFGPGTRLTVL.

The CDR3 DNA sequence: TGTGCCAGCAGCTTTCAGGGAACTAATGAAAAACTGTTTTTT. It specifies CASSFQGTNEKLFF. The rearrangement joins TRBV5-6 to TRBJ1-4, with a possible D match to TRBD1 (5 bases). V lost 2 bases, J lost 1 base, and 6 bases lay in between. The CDR3 consists of 14 residues. Germline V gene data show CDR1 as SGHDT and CDR2 as YYEEEE.

This clone was seen only once. The rearrangement joins TRBV9 to TRBJ2-1; the D gene is possibly TRBD2 (5 bases). CDR3 length equals 14 residues. Germline V lookup: CDR1 SGDLS, CDR2 YYNGEE. Trimming left V 4 bases short and J 5 bases short, with 13 bases between. The CDR3 sequence: CASSSDAGHNEQFF. For the CDR3, the DNA is TGTGCCAGCAGCTCTGATGCGGGCCACAATGAGCAGTTCTTC.

This chain uses TRBV5-4 with TRBJ2-5; 7 bases align to TRBD2. From germline, CDR1 is SGHNT and CDR2 YYREEE (reference sequence). V was clipped by 4 bases and J by 1 base; unmatched bases: 7. The CDR3 length is 15 residues. CDR3 region: CASSPSSGAQETQYF. In DNA form, the CDR3 reads TGTGCCAGCAGCCCCTCTAGCGGAGCCCAAGAGACCCAGTACTTC.